These 11 T cell receptor beta chains were sequenced from one sample in a study of blood T cell repertoires in COVID-19. The assay was immunoSEQ multiplex PCR, and TCRdb's table has in-frame clones only and misses some. The top ten clones hold about a quarter of a sample with roughly 77,000 clones, 79% of them seen once. The specimen sequenced was peripheral blood. These receptors were collected from a man in his 60s with active or convalescent COVID-19.

The gene calls are TRBV4-2 and TRBJ2-7; no clear D gene. The CDR3 spans 15 residues. V was pared by 4 bases and J by 0 bases, with 13 bases between. CDR1 is LGHNA and CDR2 is YNFKEQ in the germline V gene. CDR3 sequence: CASSPLLTGSYEQYF. The CDR3 bases are TGTGCCAGCAGCCCTCTCCTGACGGGCTCCTACGAGCAGTACTTC.

The CDR3 here is CASSQGRGGYTF. The CDR3 DNA reads as TGTGCCAGCAGCCAGGGCCGCGGTGGCTACACCTTC. The chain has TRBV9 and TRBJ1-2; tentative D call: TRBD1 (5 bases). The germline gives CDR1 SGDLS, CDR2 YYNGEE. Trimming left V 4 bases short and J 7 bases short, with 11 bases between. The CDR3 is 12 amino acids.

Here the CDR3 reads CASSIREGADTQYF. The CDR3, as DNA: TGTGCCAGCAGCATTCGTGAGGGCGCAGATACGCAGTATTTT. The V call is TRBV4-2, the J call TRBJ2-3; weak D call: TRBD2 (5 bases). V lost 5 bases to trimming and J lost 4 bases, with 13 bases between them. Looked up from germline, CDR1 is LGHNA and CDR2 is YNFKEQ. The CDR3 consists of 14 residues.

The V gene is TRBV7-8, the J gene TRBJ1-1, with D possibly being TRBD1 (6 bases). Trimming removed 7 bases from V and 1 base from J, with 22 bases in between. CDR3 length: 17 residues. Germline CDR1 is SGHVS and CDR2 is FQNEAQ. The CDR3 DNA reads as TGTGCCAGCACCCTCTTTGGCACCCGGGGGGCGAACACTGAAGCTTTCTTT. This gives the protein CASTLFGTRGANTEAFF.

This clone is a singleton in its sample. The chain has TRBV3-1 (or the pseudogene TRBV3-2) and TRBJ2-3, with 9 positions matching TRBD2. Trimming took 1 base from V and 1 from J; bases not matched to a gene: 0. Germline V gene lookup returns CDR1 LGHDT and CDR2 YNNKEL (reference sequence). The CDR3 runs to 15 residues. The CDR3 DNA sequence: TGTGCCAGCAGCCAAGTAGCGGGGGGCACAGATACGCAGTATTTT. This translates into CASSQVAGGTDTQYF.

This clone was observed many times. The V gene is TRBV7-2, the J gene TRBJ2-7; possibly TRBD2 for D (6 bases). CDR3 size: 15 residues. The ends were cut back, 2 bases at V and 3 bases at J, with 14 bases in the middle. The germline V gene has CDR1 SGHTA and CDR2 FQGNSA. The CDR3 region is CASSLLGGHYYEQYF. The DNA for the CDR3 is TGTGCCAGCAGCTTATTAGGAGGGCATTACTACGAGCAGTACTTC. Complete variable domain (other parts from reference TRBV7-2 and TRBJ2-7): GAGVSQSPSNKVTEKGKDVELRCDPISGHTALYWYRQSLGQGLEFLIYFQGNSAPDKSGLPSDRFSAERTGGSVSTLTIQRTQQEDSAVYLCASSLLGGHYYEQYFGPGTRLTVT.

The V and J genes are TRBV19 and TRBJ2-3; TRBD1 agrees at 10 bases. This CDR3 region has 16 residues. Germline V gene sequence: CDR1 LNHDA, CDR2 SQIVND (reference sequence). Trimming removed 4 bases from V and 0 bases from J; junction bases left unmatched: 4. The CDR3, as DNA: TGTGCCAGTAGTAATCCGGGACAGGGGAGCACAGATACGCAGTATTTT. This sequence encodes CASSNPGQGSTDTQYF.

The chain is built from TRBV5-6 and TRBJ2-1, with TRBD2 matching over 9 bases. Germline V gene lookup returns CDR1 SGHDT and CDR2 YYEEEE. With 4 bases clipped from V and 9 bases from J, the junction kept 11 bases outside the gene matches. This CDR3 spans 15 amino acids. The CDR3 is CASSPWGLARPEQFF. As DNA, the CDR3 is TGTGCCAGCAGCCCTTGGGGACTAGCCCGACCTGAGCAGTTCTTC. Based on the CDR3 plus reference TRBV5-6 and TRBJ2-1, the full variable domain is DAGVTQSPTHLIKTRGQQVTLRCSPKSGHDTVSWYQQALGQGPQFIFQYYEEEERQRGNFPDRFSGHQFPNYSSELNVNALLLGDSALYLCASSPWGLARPEQFFGPGTRLTVL.

V gene TRBV14 combines with J gene TRBJ2-3; unclear D gene. Germline CDR1 and CDR2: SGHDN and FVKESK. V lost 0 bases and J lost 4, with 8 bases in between. This CDR3 comprises 14 residues. Here the CDR3 reads CASSQDPAADTQYF. DNA of the CDR3: TGTGCCAGCAGCCAAGACCCCGCAGCAGATACGCAGTATTTT. The full variable domain, rest sourced from reference TRBV14 and TRBJ2-3, is EAGVTQFPSHSVIEKGQTVTLRCDPISGHDNLYWYRRVMGKEIKFLLHFVKESKQDESGMPNNRFLAERTGGTYSTLKVQPAELEDSGVYFCASSQDPAADTQYFGPGTRLTVL.

This chain uses TRBV5-1 with TRBJ2-5, with 8 bases identical to TRBD1. V shed 2 bases and J 4 bases; nucleotides not matched to a gene: 7. There are 15 residues in the CDR3. Germline-derived CDR1 and CDR2 are SGHRS and YFSETQ. In nucleotides, the CDR3 is TGCGCCAGCAGCTTTAACACCGGGACAGGAGAGACCCAGTACTTC. Translating gives CASSFNTGTGETQYF.

This clone was recorded a few times. The chain carries TRBV18 and TRBJ1-5; a possible D gene is TRBD1 (5 bases). Trimming took 5 bases from V and 1 from J, leaving 12 bases between them. The CDR3 loop spans 15 amino acids. Germline V lookup: CDR1 KGHSH, CDR2 LQKENI. This CDR3 reads CASSEQGDSNQPQHF. In nucleotides, the CDR3 is TGTGCCAGCTCAGAGCAGGGCGACAGCAATCAGCCCCAGCATTTT.